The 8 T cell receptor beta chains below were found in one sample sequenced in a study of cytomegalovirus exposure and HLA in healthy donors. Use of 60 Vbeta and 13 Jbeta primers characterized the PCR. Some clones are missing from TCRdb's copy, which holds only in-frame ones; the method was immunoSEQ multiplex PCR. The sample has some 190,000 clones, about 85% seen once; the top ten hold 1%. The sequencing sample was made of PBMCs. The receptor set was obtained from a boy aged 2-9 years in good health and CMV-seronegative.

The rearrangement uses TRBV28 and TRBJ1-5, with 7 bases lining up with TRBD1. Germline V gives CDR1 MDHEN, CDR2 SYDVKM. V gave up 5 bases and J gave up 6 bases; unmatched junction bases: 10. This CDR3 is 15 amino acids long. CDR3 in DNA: TGTGCCAGCAGTCCAGGCGAAAACAGGGGTCAGCCCCAGCATTTT. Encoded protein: CASSPGENRGQPQHF.

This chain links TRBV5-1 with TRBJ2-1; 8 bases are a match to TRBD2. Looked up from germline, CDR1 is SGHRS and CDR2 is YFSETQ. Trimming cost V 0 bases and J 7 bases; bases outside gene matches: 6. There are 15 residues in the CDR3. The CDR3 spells CASSLASGSLNEQFF. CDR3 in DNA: TGCGCCAGCAGCTTGGCGAGCGGGAGTTTAAATGAGCAGTTCTTC.

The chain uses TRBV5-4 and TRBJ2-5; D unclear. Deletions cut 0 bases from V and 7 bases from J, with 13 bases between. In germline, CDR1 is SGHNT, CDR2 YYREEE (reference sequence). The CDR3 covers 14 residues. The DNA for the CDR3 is TGTGCCAGCAGCTTGGCCGGAGAGCGTTGGACCCAGTACTTC. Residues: CASSLAGERWTQYF.

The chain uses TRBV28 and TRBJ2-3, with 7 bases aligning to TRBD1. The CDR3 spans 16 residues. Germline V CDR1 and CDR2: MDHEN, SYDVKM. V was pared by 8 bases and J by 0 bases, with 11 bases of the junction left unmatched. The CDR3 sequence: CASGATGPASTDTQYF. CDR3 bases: TGTGCCAGCGGGGCGACAGGGCCGGCCAGCACAGATACGCAGTATTTT.

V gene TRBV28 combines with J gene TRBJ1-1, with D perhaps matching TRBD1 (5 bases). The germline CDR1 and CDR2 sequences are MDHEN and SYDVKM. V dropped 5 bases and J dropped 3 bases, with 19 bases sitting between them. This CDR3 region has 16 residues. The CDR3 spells CASSPPPRGLHTEAFF. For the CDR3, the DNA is TGTGCCAGCAGTCCCCCCCCGCGGGGACTCCACACTGAAGCTTTCTTT.

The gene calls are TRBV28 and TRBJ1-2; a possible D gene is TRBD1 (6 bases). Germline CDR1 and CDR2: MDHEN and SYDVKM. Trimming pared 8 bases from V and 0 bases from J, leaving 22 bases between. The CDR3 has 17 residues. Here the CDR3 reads CASESSGTTNSNYGYTF. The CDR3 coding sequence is TGTGCCAGCGAAAGTTCCGGGACAACGAACTCTAACTATGGCTACACCTTC.

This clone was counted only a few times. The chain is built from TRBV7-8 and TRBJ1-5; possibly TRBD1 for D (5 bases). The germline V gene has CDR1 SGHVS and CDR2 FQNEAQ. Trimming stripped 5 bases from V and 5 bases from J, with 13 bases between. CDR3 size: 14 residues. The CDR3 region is CASSPPGYDQPQHF. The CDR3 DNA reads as TGTGCCAGCAGCCCCCCAGGGTATGATCAGCCCCAGCATTTT.

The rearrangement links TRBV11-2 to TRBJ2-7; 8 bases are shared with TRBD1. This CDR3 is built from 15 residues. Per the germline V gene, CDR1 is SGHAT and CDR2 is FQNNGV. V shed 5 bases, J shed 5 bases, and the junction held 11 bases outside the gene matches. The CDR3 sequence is CASSPDLTGVDEQYF. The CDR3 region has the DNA TGTGCCAGCAGCCCAGACCTGACAGGGGTCGACGAGCAGTACTTC.